These 27 T cell receptor beta chains were all obtained from the same sample, sequenced in a study of blood T cell repertoires in COVID-19. The data were produced by immunoSEQ multiplex PCR, yet TCRdb's version contains in-frame clones alone and is incomplete. Among under 80,000 clones, about 80% were seen once, and the ten largest hold 35% to 50%. The sequencing input was peripheral blood. The receptors derive from a man aged 80 or over with acute or convalescent COVID-19.

The chain combines TRBV19 with TRBJ2-3, with D possibly TRBD2 on 6 matching bases. CDR1 LNHDA and CDR2 SQIVND come from the germline V gene (reference sequence). Trimming pared 5 bases from V and 5 bases from J, leaving 11 bases between. There are 13 residues in the CDR3. CDR3 DNA sequence: TGTGCCAGTAGTCTCCCGGGGGTAGATACGCAGTATTTT. Its translation is CASSLPGVDTQYF.

The chain carries TRBV27 and TRBJ2-7; TRBD1 matches at 9 bases. The CDR3 consists of 16 residues. With 6 bases clipped from V and 1 base from J, the junction kept 10 bases outside the gene matches. Per the germline V gene, CDR1 is MNHEY and CDR2 is SMNVEV (reference sequence). The CDR3 here is CASRRATGGDSYEQYF. The CDR3 region has the DNA TGTGCCAGCAGGAGAGCCACAGGGGGCGATTCCTACGAGCAGTACTTC.

The CDR3 spells CASSQGIVVTDTQYF. The CDR3 region has the DNA TGCGCCAGCAGCCAAGGTATCGTCGTCACAGATACGCAGTATTTT. J is TRBJ2-3 and V is TRBV4-3; no clear D. This CDR3 is 15 amino acids long. Trimming took off 1 base at V and 2 bases at J, with 10 bases between the two ends. CDR1 is LGHNA and CDR2 is YSLEER in the germline V gene.

The DNA for the CDR3 is TGTGCCAGCAGTTTTGAGACTAGCGGCCTGAGCTCCTACGAGCAGTACTTC. This sequence encodes CASSFETSGLSSYEQYF. This chain connects TRBV28 to TRBJ2-7, with TRBD2 identical over 9 bases. CDR1 MDHEN and CDR2 SYDVKM come from the germline V gene. CDR3 length equals 17 residues. V was pared by 3 bases and J by 0 bases, with 9 bases of the junction left unmatched.

The chain joins TRBV3-1 (or the pseudogene TRBV3-2) to TRBJ1-6, with D perhaps TRBD1 (6 bases). This CDR3 region has 16 residues. V dropped 1 base and J dropped 7 bases, with 14 bases sitting between them. Germline V gives CDR1 LGHDT, CDR2 YNNKEL (reference sequence). CDR3: CASSQGAPGVNSPLHF. The CDR3 nucleotides are TGTGCCAGCAGCCAAGGGGCGCCAGGGGTAAATTCACCCCTCCACTTT.

This clone was recorded a few times. J is TRBJ2-7 and V is TRBV7-9; a possible D gene is TRBD1 (7 bases). V lost 4 bases and J lost 0, with 10 bases in between. The CDR3 runs to 14 residues. CDR1 SEHNR and CDR2 FQNEAQ come from the germline V gene (reference sequence). CDR3 nucleotides: TGTGCCAGCAGCTCAGGGGGGCCCTCCTACGAGCAGTACTTC. It specifies CASSSGGPSYEQYF.

The V call is TRBV12-3 or TRBV12-4, the J call TRBJ1-2; D possibly corresponds to TRBD1 (6 bases). Trimming shortened V by 6 bases and J by 4 bases, and 12 bases separated the two germline ends. The CDR3 is 13 amino acids. The CDR3 DNA reads TGTGCCAGCAGGTCCACAGGGATCTATGGCTACACCTTC. As protein: CASRSTGIYGYTF.

This clone was counted only a few times. The V and J genes are TRBV30 and TRBJ1-1; D may be TRBD1 (5 bases). This CDR3 spans 14 amino acids. Trimming shortened V by 0 bases and J by 6 bases, and 14 bases separated the two germline ends. Per germline, CDR1 GTSNPN and CDR2 SVGIG (reference sequence). The DNA of the CDR3 is TGTGCCTGGAGTGTTGGGCAGGGCTGGGCTGAAGCTTTCTTT. Its protein is CAWSVGQGWAEAFF.

This clone was counted between two and nine times. The chain links TRBV10-3 to TRBJ2-1, with 9 bases identical to TRBD2. CDR3 length: 16 amino acids. Looked up from germline, CDR1 is ENHRY and CDR2 is SYGVKD. The J segment lost 2 bases and the V segment lost 2 bases, leaving 4 bases of the junction unmatched. CDR3 nucleotide sequence: TGTGCCATCAGTGAGGCGGGAGGGGATACCTACAATGAGCAGTTCTTC. This translates into CAISEAGGDTYNEQFF.

The chain carries TRBV27 and TRBJ2-7; tentatively, D is TRBD2 (6 bases). The CDR3 has 15 residues. Trimming cost V 6 bases and J 0 bases, with 15 bases left between them. From germline, CDR1 is MNHEY and CDR2 SMNVEV (reference sequence). The DNA for the CDR3 is TGTGCCAGCAGCCCCCCGGGACTCATCTCCTACGAGCAGTACTTC. Its translation is CASSPPGLISYEQYF.

The chain couples TRBV29-1 to TRBJ2-2, with D possibly TRBD2 on 7 matching bases. This CDR3 spans 15 amino acids. The germline CDR1 and CDR2 sequences are SQVTM and ANQGSEA. Between the trimmed V and J ends, which lost 6 bases and 3 bases, there was a span of 17 bases. CDR3 nucleotides: TGCAGCGTGACCTCCGGGGGGCTGGACACCGGGGAGCTGTTTTTT. Translation: CSVTSGGLDTGELFF.

V gene TRBV7-8 combines with J gene TRBJ2-7, with 8 nucleotides matching TRBD1. J lost 3 bases, V lost 7 bases, and 5 bases had no gene match. The germline V gene has CDR1 SGHVS and CDR2 FQNEAQ. This CDR3 spans 13 amino acids. The CDR3 bases are TGTGCCAGCACCGACAGGGGCCGCTACGAGCAGTACTTC. Translation gives CASTDRGRYEQYF.

The V and J genes are TRBV18 and TRBJ2-7; 8 positions agree with TRBD2. The germline V gene encodes CDR1 KGHSH and CDR2 LQKENI. The CDR3 runs to 14 residues. J gave up 1 base and V 3 bases, and 2 bases lay outside the gene matches. This chain's CDR3 is CASSPRGGSYEQYF. Here the CDR3 DNA reads TGTGCCAGCTCACCCCGGGGGGGTTCCTACGAGCAGTACTTC. Supplemented by reference TRBV18 and TRBJ2-7, the full variable domain reads NAGVMQNPRHLVRRRGQEARLRCSPMKGHSHVYWYRQLPEEGLKFMVYLQKENIIDESGMPKERFSAEFPKEGPSILRIQQVVRGDSAAYFCASSPRGGSYEQYFGPGTRLTVT.

This chain joins TRBV30 and TRBJ1-6; TRBD1 matches 8 bases. This CDR3 has 15 amino acids. The junction had 6 bases not matched to a gene; V was cut back by 1 base and J by 7 bases. From germline, CDR1 is GTSNPN and CDR2 SVGIG (reference sequence). The CDR3 loop reads CAWSGDRITNSPLHF. The DNA of the CDR3 is TGTGCCTGGAGTGGGGACAGGATAACGAATTCACCCCTCCACTTT.

The chain carries TRBV19 and TRBJ1-5, with D unresolved. V gave up 4 bases and J gave up 5 bases, with 12 bases separating them. This CDR3 is 14 amino acids long. The germline V gene encodes CDR1 LNHDA and CDR2 SQIVND (reference sequence). The CDR3: CASSTPLGDQPQHF. Here the CDR3 DNA reads TGTGCCAGTAGTACCCCACTTGGAGATCAGCCCCAGCATTTT.

The chain couples TRBV9 to TRBJ1-5; 11 bases map to TRBD1. Germline CDR1 reads SGDLS; CDR2 reads YYNGEE. V lost 3 bases to trimming and J lost 6 bases; unmatched junction nucleotides: 5. CDR3 size: 15 residues. The CDR3 sequence is CASSAGQGATQPQHF. The DNA of the CDR3 is TGTGCCAGCAGCGCCGGACAGGGGGCGACTCAGCCCCAGCATTTT.

On this clone itself: The same CDR3 is also encoded by other DNA sequences in this sample. This chain links TRBV24-1 with TRBJ2-7; D perhaps matches TRBD2 (5 bases). V dropped 4 bases and J dropped 2 bases, with 8 bases sitting between them. This CDR3 is built from 13 residues. Germline V gives CDR1 KGHDR, CDR2 SFDVKD. CDR3 protein: CATSDGGTYEQYF. The CDR3 DNA reads TGTGCCACCAGTGACGGAGGCACCTACGAGCAGTACTTC.

The V call is TRBV28, the J call TRBJ1-2; tentatively, D is TRBD1 (5 bases). V was trimmed by 7 bases and J by 5 bases, leaving 26 bases between them. Germline values: CDR1 MDHEN, CDR2 SYDVKM. This CDR3 has 17 amino acids. In DNA, the CDR3 is TGTGCCAGCACCTCCCAGGGCAGGGATCCTTCAGGGTATGGCTACACCTTC. Its translation is CASTSQGRDPSGYGYTF.

This chain joins TRBV19 and TRBJ1-4; D might be TRBD1 (5 bases). Germline CDR1 and CDR2: LNHDA and SQIVND (reference sequence). This CDR3 comprises 16 residues. The ends were cut back, 2 bases at V and 8 bases at J, with 18 bases in the middle. The CDR3: CASSISGTGTREKLFF. CDR3 sequence (DNA): TGTGCCAGTAGTATATCTGGGACTGGGACTCGAGAAAAACTGTTTTTT.

The chain combines TRBV6-5 with TRBJ1-4; weak D call: TRBD1 (6 bases). Looked up from germline, CDR1 is MNHEY and CDR2 is SVGAGI. CDR3 length: 14 residues. V was pared by 5 bases and J by 6 bases, with 13 bases between. The CDR3 region is CASSPGTLDEKLFF. Here the CDR3 DNA reads TGTGCCAGCAGTCCCGGGACACTTGATGAAAAACTGTTTTTT.

The chain is built from TRBV18 and TRBJ1-5, with 9 positions matching TRBD1. J lost 3 bases, V lost 6 bases, and 9 bases had no gene match. The germline gives CDR1 KGHSH, CDR2 LQKENI. The length of the CDR3 is 16 residues. The CDR3 loop is CASSHRDRDPNQPQHF. CDR3 sequence (DNA): TGTGCCAGCTCGCACCGGGACAGGGACCCCAATCAGCCCCAGCATTTT.

The chain recombines TRBV18 with TRBJ2-7; D remains ambiguous. This CDR3 contains 15 residues. The germline CDR1 and CDR2 sequences are KGHSH and LQKENI. V lost 5 bases to trimming and J lost 0 bases, with 14 bases between them. In DNA form, the CDR3 reads TGTGCCAGCTCAGCCGGGTTGGGTCGCTCCTACGAGCAGTACTTC. It codes for CASSAGLGRSYEQYF. Based on the CDR3 plus reference TRBV18 and TRBJ2-7, the full variable domain is NAGVMQNPRHLVRRRGQEARLRCSPMKGHSHVYWYRQLPEEGLKFMVYLQKENIIDESGMPKERFSAEFPKEGPSILRIQQVVRGDSAAYFCASSAGLGRSYEQYFGPGTRLTVT.

The V gene is TRBV7-8, the J gene TRBJ1-6; the D gene is possibly TRBD1 (5 bases). Germline values: CDR1 SGHVS, CDR2 FQNEAQ. This CDR3 has 14 residues. V lost 0 bases, J lost 10 bases, and 10 bases lay in between. The CDR3 reads CASSLARDASPLHF. In nucleotides, the CDR3 is TGTGCCAGCAGCTTAGCCAGGGATGCCTCACCCCTCCACTTT.

The rearrangement joins TRBV5-8 to TRBJ2-3; 8 bases map to TRBD1. Germline CDR1 reads SGHTS; CDR2 reads YDEGEE. The ends lost 0 bases at V and 7 bases at J; junction bases unmatched: 4. The CDR3 extends over 14 amino acids. CDR3: CASSLGQGLNTQYF. DNA for the CDR3: TGTGCCAGCAGCTTGGGACAGGGGTTGAATACGCAGTATTTT.

The chain is built from TRBV19 and TRBJ1-5; D is possibly TRBD1 (5 bases). The germline V gene encodes CDR1 LNHDA and CDR2 SQIVND (reference sequence). CDR3 length equals 12 residues. Between the trimmed V and J ends, which lost 5 bases and 10 bases, there was a span of 12 bases. The DNA for the CDR3 is TGTGCCAGTAGTGCTTTCGGGGGACCCCAGCATTTT. It translates to CASSAFGGPQHF.

This chain uses TRBV6-2 or TRBV6-3 with TRBJ1-6; 12 bases map to TRBD1. Germline V gene data show CDR1 as MNHEY and CDR2 as SVGEGT. The trim removed 4 bases at V and 6 bases at J, leaving 4 bases unmatched. The CDR3 has 16 amino acids. CDR3 loop: CASSWGQGAGNSPLHF. The DNA for the CDR3 is TGTGCCAGCAGTTGGGGACAGGGGGCCGGTAATTCACCCCTCCACTTT.

V usage is TRBV25-1 and J usage is TRBJ1-3; the D is unclear. This CDR3 is 16 amino acids long. Germline assignment: CDR1 MGHDK and CDR2 SYGVNS. Trimming took off 4 bases at V and 0 bases at J, with 13 bases between the two ends. This CDR3 is CASSGRPGDSGNTIYF. For the CDR3, the DNA is TGTGCCAGCAGTGGAAGGCCAGGTGACTCTGGAAACACCATATATTTT.